This TCR beta chain was recorded in a study of blood T cell repertoires in COVID-19. Study details: There were acute and convalescent COVID-19 samples, and they came from the United States, Italy and Spain. The cDNA or gDNA used as material had been derived from T cells, B-cell-depleted T cells, or PBMCs.

In the authors' workflow: From reference gene primer amplification, estimates of nucleated cell counts were derived. Sequencing was performed with immunoSEQ multiplex PCR; in TCRdb, only in-frame clones are kept and a portion is missing. The V and J calls and clone size are taken from that table; D and trimming were inferred from the DNA. The sample comprises under 200,000 clones, approximately 88% of which are singletons, and 9.1% rests with the top ten. Germline CDR1 and CDR2: SGHRS and YFSETQ. Trimming shortened V by 0 bases and J by 1 base, and 14 bases separated the two germline ends. CDR3 size: 16 residues.

Sequenced: peripheral blood. This TCR was sampled from a woman at least 80 years old with active or convalescent COVID-19. The chain has TRBV5-1 and TRBJ2-7; maybe TRBD1 (6 bases). This chain's CDR3 is CASSLGWTVNSYEQYF. The CDR3 DNA reads TGCGCCAGCAGCTTGGGATGGACAGTGAATTCCTACGAGCAGTACTTC. The full variable domain, in which reference TRBV5-1 and TRBJ2-7 provide the parts outside the CDR3, is KAGVTQTPRYLIKTRGQQVTLSCSPISGHRSVSWYQQTPGQGLQFLFEYFSETQRNKGNFPGRFSGRQFSNSRSEMNVSTLELGDSALYLCASSLGWTVNSYEQYFGPGTRLTVT.